Following are 26 T cell receptor beta chains from one sample sequenced in a study of cytomegalovirus exposure and HLA in healthy donors. PCR employed 60 Vbeta and 13 Jbeta primers. Sequencing used immunoSEQ multiplex PCR; TCRdb keeps in-frame clones, though not all of them. This sample has some 150,000 clones, with about 84% found just once. Sequenced: PBMCs. Receptor source: a woman in her thirties or forties in good health and CMV-seropositive.

The gene calls are TRBV7-9 and TRBJ2-3; TRBD2 is a possible D gene (6 bases). Trimming left V 6 bases short and J 1 base short, with 14 bases between. This CDR3 has 15 amino acids. CDR1 is SEHNR and CDR2 is FQNEAQ in the germline V gene (reference sequence). In DNA, the CDR3 is TGTGCCAGCAGAGCGACTAGGGCCGGCACAGATACGCAGTATTTT. This sequence encodes CASRATRAGTDTQYF. The full variable domain, in which reference TRBV7-9 and TRBJ2-3 provide the parts outside the CDR3, is DTGVSQNPRHKITKRGQNVTFRCDPISEHNRLYWYRQTLGQGPEFLTYFQNEAQLEKSRLLSDRFSAERPKGSFSTLEIQRTEQGDSAMYLCASRATRAGTDTQYFGPGTRLTVL.

The chain employs TRBV7-9 and TRBJ1-4; a weak D match, TRBD1 (5 bases). The CDR3 contains 14 residues. CDR1 is SEHNR and CDR2 is FQNEAQ in the germline V gene (reference sequence). Trimming stripped 6 bases from V and 6 bases from J, with 14 bases between. The CDR3 region is CASRLAGVDEKLFF. In DNA, the CDR3 is TGTGCCAGCAGATTGGCGGGGGTGGATGAAAAACTGTTTTTT.

The CDR3 nucleotides are TGCGCCAGCAGCCAAGACGTGGCGGGAGGGCCCGGGGAGCTGTTTTTT. Translation: CASSQDVAGGPGELFF. The genes are TRBV4-1 and TRBJ2-2; 9 nucleotides align to TRBD2. V was pared by 0 bases and J by 6 bases, with 5 bases of the junction left unmatched. The CDR3 consists of 16 residues. Germline CDR1 MGHRA, CDR2 YSYEKL.

The genes are TRBV30 and TRBJ2-7, with TRBD1 matching over 9 bases. The length of the CDR3 is 15 residues. Germline CDR1 GTSNPN, CDR2 SVGIG (reference sequence). V shed 0 bases and J 4 bases; nucleotides not matched to a gene: 7. This CDR3 reads CAWSVDGTGTYEQYF. In DNA, the CDR3 is TGTGCCTGGAGTGTCGACGGGACAGGGACGTACGAGCAGTACTTC.

The chain combines TRBV27 with TRBJ2-1; TRBD2 might be the D (6 bases). Germline V lookup: CDR1 MNHEY, CDR2 SMNVEV (reference sequence). The CDR3 extends over 13 amino acids. The germline V and J ends were trimmed by 5 bases and 6 bases, with 11 bases remaining between them. Here the CDR3 reads CASSRLERNEQFF. The DNA of the CDR3 is TGTGCCAGCAGTCGACTAGAGCGCAATGAGCAGTTCTTC.

V is TRBV12-5 and J is TRBJ1-5; 7 bases are shared with TRBD1. This CDR3 comprises 14 residues. Germline CDR1 and CDR2: LGHNT and FRNRAP. V dropped 3 bases and J dropped 8; count of bases not matched to a gene: 7. The CDR3: CASGFGTATEPQHF. In DNA form, the CDR3 reads TGTGCTAGTGGTTTTGGGACAGCCACCGAGCCCCAGCATTTT.

The rearrangement links TRBV6-5 to TRBJ1-1, with unresolved D. There are 11 residues in the CDR3. The germline V and J ends were trimmed by 6 bases and 7 bases, with 9 bases remaining between them. In germline, CDR1 is MNHEY, CDR2 SVGAGI. The CDR3 region is CASRREGEAFF. The CDR3, as DNA: TGTGCCAGCAGGAGGGAGGGTGAAGCTTTCTTT.

CDR3 coding DNA: TGTGCCAGCTCACCGCAGACAGGGGGCAACACTGAAGCTTTCTTT. It encodes CASSPQTGGNTEAFF. V is TRBV18 and J is TRBJ1-1, with 10 positions matching TRBD1. The CDR3 has 15 residues. In germline, CDR1 is KGHSH, CDR2 LQKENI. The junction had 3 bases not matched to a gene; V was cut back by 3 bases and J by 2 bases.

The gene calls are TRBV5-1 and TRBJ2-1, with 8 bases that match TRBD2. V shed 3 bases, J shed 8 bases, and the junction held 4 bases outside the gene matches. Germline V lookup: CDR1 SGHRS, CDR2 YFSETQ. There are 13 residues in the CDR3. Here the CDR3 reads CASSSGGDHEQFF. DNA for the CDR3: TGCGCCAGCAGCTCGGGAGGGGACCATGAGCAGTTCTTC.

The chain has TRBV6-4 and TRBJ2-1, with 16 bases matching TRBD2. CDR3 size: 19 residues. Trimming took 4 bases from V and 7 from J; bases not matched to a gene: 13. Germline V gene sequence: CDR1 MRHNA, CDR2 SNTAGT. This chain's CDR3 is CASSASLGLAGGPGNEQFF. The CDR3 nucleotides read TGTGCCAGCAGTGCCTCCCTGGGACTAGCGGGAGGGCCGGGGAATGAGCAGTTCTTC.

The CDR3 DNA sequence: TGTGCCAGCAGCGTAGCTCCTAGCTACGAGCAGTACTTC. Its protein product is CASSVAPSYEQYF. This chain uses TRBV9 with TRBJ2-7; D ambiguous. CDR3 size: 13 residues. Trimming cost V 0 bases and J 3 bases, with 7 bases left between them. Per germline, CDR1 SGDLS and CDR2 YYNGEE.

The chain is built from TRBV28 and TRBJ1-3; D remains ambiguous. CDR3 size: 15 residues. Germline lookup yields CDR1 MDHEN and CDR2 SYDVKM. Trimming took 3 bases from V and 0 from J, leaving 9 bases between them. In DNA, the CDR3 is TGTGCCAGCAGTTTCGGCAGGTCCTCTGGAAACACCATATATTTT. This encodes CASSFGRSSGNTIYF.

V is TRBV6-5 and J is TRBJ2-7; tentative D call: TRBD1 (6 bases). Germline V CDR1 and CDR2: MNHEY, SVGAGI. Trimming stripped 0 bases from V and 6 bases from J, with 9 bases between. CDR3 length: 13 residues. The CDR3 region has the DNA TGTGCCAGCAGTTACTCGAAAGGGGGCGAGCAGTACTTC. As protein: CASSYSKGGEQYF.

This clone was recorded only once. The rearrangement links TRBV10-3 to TRBJ2-3, with TRBD1 identical over 11 bases. The CDR3 contains 14 residues. Germline-derived CDR1 and CDR2 are ENHRY and SYGVKD. V was pared by 7 bases and J by 5 bases, with 5 bases of the junction left unmatched. CDR3 in DNA: TGTGCCATCACGGGACAGGGGGAAAGAGATACGCAGTATTTT. Translated, it gives CAITGQGERDTQYF.

The CDR3 sequence: CASSPRQGSYEQYF. CDR3 DNA: TGTGCCAGCAGCCCACGACAGGGATCCTACGAGCAGTACTTC. The V call is TRBV5-6, the J call TRBJ2-7; 7 nucleotides agree with TRBD1. The CDR3 totals 14 residues. J gave up 1 base and V 4 bases, and 5 bases lay outside the gene matches. CDR1 is SGHDT, CDR2 YYEEEE, per germline.

The CDR3 bases are TGTGCCAGCTCACCGGACCAGGGGTACGGCTACACCTTC. This encodes CASSPDQGYGYTF. This chain links TRBV18 with TRBJ1-2; TRBD1 is a possible D gene (6 bases). In germline, CDR1 is KGHSH, CDR2 LQKENI. This CDR3 has 13 residues. V was clipped by 3 bases and J by 8 bases, with 13 bases between them.

The V gene is TRBV7-8, the J gene TRBJ2-3; 10 bases align to TRBD2. Germline CDR1 SGHVS, CDR2 FQNEAQ. The CDR3 contains 16 residues. The V gene end was trimmed by 2 bases and the J gene end by 0 bases; junction bases not matched to a gene: 2. CDR3 loop: CASSLRTSGSTDTQYF. CDR3 in DNA: TGTGCCAGCAGCTTAAGGACTAGCGGAAGCACAGATACGCAGTATTTT.

There are a few counts of this clone. This sequence joins TRBV28 and TRBJ1-5; TRBD1 might be the D (5 bases). Looked up from germline, CDR1 is MDHEN and CDR2 is SYDVKM. This CDR3 has 14 residues. V shed 6 bases and J shed 7 bases, with 16 bases lying between them. CDR3 region: CASRLQGWMQPQHF. The CDR3 region has the DNA TGTGCCAGCAGACTTCAGGGCTGGATGCAGCCCCAGCATTTT.

A word on this clone: At one of its ends the junction is not consistent with the germline gene, which may arise from a read error. This sequence joins TRBV10-3 and TRBJ2-7; TRBD1 matches 7 bases. This CDR3 has 15 amino acids. Germline V gene lookup returns CDR1 ENHRY and CDR2 SYGVKD. The CDR3 loop reads CAVRRDSFFSYEQYF. In DNA form, the CDR3 reads TGTGCCGTCAGAAGGGACAGCTTTTTCTCCTACGAGCAGTACTTC.

This clone was counted a few times. This rearrangement joins TRBV18 to TRBJ2-1; D not resolved. Trimming cost V 2 bases and J 0 bases, with 11 bases left between them. From germline, CDR1 is KGHSH and CDR2 LQKENI. The CDR3 sequence is 16 residues long. CDR3 sequence (DNA): TGTGCCAGCTCACCAGTCTCGCGGAGCTCCTACAATGAGCAGTTCTTC. Amino acid sequence: CASSPVSRSSYNEQFF.

The chain employs TRBV18 and TRBJ1-2, with D unclear. From germline, CDR1 is KGHSH and CDR2 LQKENI. Trimming cost V 1 base and J 0 bases, with 15 bases left between them. The CDR3 totals 17 residues. The CDR3 sequence: CASSPLREQGANYGYTF. The CDR3 nucleotides are TGTGCCAGCTCACCACTCCGGGAACAAGGAGCTAACTATGGCTACACCTTC.

This sequence joins TRBV29-1 and TRBJ2-1; 9 bases map to TRBD2. The germline CDR1 and CDR2 sequences are SQVTM and ANQGSEA. The CDR3 spans 13 residues. The ends lost 4 bases at V and 9 bases at J; junction bases unmatched: 7. CDR3 in DNA: TGCAGCGTTGCCGGGACTAGCTTCGGTGAGCAGTTCTTC. Translated, it gives CSVAGTSFGEQFF.

V usage is TRBV6-5 and J usage is TRBJ2-7, with 12 bases aligning to TRBD2. After removal of 0 bases from V and 7 bases from J, the junction contained 7 bases not matched to a gene. CDR1 and CDR2 (germline): MNHEY, SVGAGI. The length of the CDR3 is 16 residues. The CDR3 DNA follows: TGTGCCAGCAGTTACTCACGACTAGCGGGAGTCAATGAGCAGTACTTC. This gives the protein CASSYSRLAGVNEQYF.

The chain couples TRBV27 to TRBJ1-2; 9 bases map to TRBD1. The V gene end was trimmed by 6 bases and the J gene end by 5 bases; junction bases not matched to a gene: 10. CDR1 is MNHEY and CDR2 is SMNVEV in the germline V gene (reference sequence). The CDR3 spans 15 residues. CDR3: CASSPGTGRLYGYTF. CDR3 nucleotide sequence: TGTGCCAGCAGCCCGGGGACAGGGCGTTTATATGGCTACACCTTC.

J is TRBJ2-3 and V is TRBV10-3; D may be TRBD1 (5 bases). CDR3 length: 14 amino acids. The V end lost 5 bases, the J end lost 0 bases, and 9 bases lay between the germline ends. Germline lookup yields CDR1 ENHRY and CDR2 SYGVKD. The CDR3 loop is CAISRRESTDTQYF. The CDR3 nucleotides read TGTGCCATCAGTCGCAGGGAAAGCACAGATACGCAGTATTTT.

This clone was picked up one time. The chain links TRBV7-8 to TRBJ1-1; D possibly corresponds to TRBD1 (5 bases). Trimming took off 1 base at V and 5 bases at J, with 14 bases between the two ends. CDR1 is SGHVS, CDR2 FQNEAQ, per germline. CDR3 length: 15 amino acids. DNA of the CDR3: TGTGCCAGCAGCTTAGATATGCAGGGTCGTACTGAAGCTTTCTTT. Translation gives CASSLDMQGRTEAFF.